This entry is about one T cell receptor beta chain. Its antigen target is currently unknown. There are no base qualities to consult, and no much larger clone falls within one base. This sample was included in a study of T cell changes during pregnancy in multiple sclerosis (dated by TCRdb to the late 2010s). For context, the study as a whole: Changes in the T cell repertoire over the course of pregnancy were examined in this study in women with multiple sclerosis.

Libraries were built with the immunoSEQ multiplex PCR assay. TCRdb's version of the immuneACCESS table is confined to in-frame rearrangements and falls short of the full clone set. An unresolved V gene accounts for under half of the shortfall where checked; the remainder is of unknown origin. Present in this sample are roughly 80,000 clones, about 93% of which were seen just once. The top ten constitute 1% of the sample. The germline V gene (reference sequence) supplies CDR1 GTSNPN and CDR2 SVGIG. V is shortened by 5 bases, J by 0 bases, and the region joining them spans 10 bases. The CDR3 sequence holds 13 residues, the cysteine and phenylalanine included. Only the CDR3 DNA stays, 39 bases, in frame from base 1.

The source material was peripheral blood, sampled in the first trimester of pregnancy. The rearranged chain carries TRBV30 and TRBJ1-1; there is no confident call for the D gene. The receptor's source is a female donor with multiple sclerosis, enrolled in a pregnancy study. The nucleotide sequence reads as follows: TGTGCCTGGCGTGCAGGCCTGAACACTGAAGCTTTCTTT. Its translation is CAWRAGLNTEAFF.